The rows below give T cell receptor beta chains drawn from one sample of a study of response to subunit inactivated influenza vaccine. MiXCR, run by TCRdb on the RT-PCR reads, gives a single entry per CDR3 protein. This table holds around 190,000 distinct CDR3 sequences, around 14% found once. This sample comprised CD8+ T cells sorted from PBMCs, obtained less than 6 days after vaccination. The source is a man in his fifties who received an inactivated influenza vaccine. The conserved cysteine and the conserved F or W are not part of the CDR3 here. Size tells how often a clone was seen (once, few, many) or the class of an expanded clone, and some rows leave it out.

v_call	clone_size	cdr3_aa
TRBV29-1	.	SVQQGVNTEAF
TRBV19	.	ASSIGDSGSNEQY
TRBV4-1	.	ASSQRVARDEQF
TRBV6-2/TRBV6-3	many	ASSAGTTYGYT
TRBV12-3/TRBV12-4	few	ASSSTYQETSGGADTQY
TRBV29-1	many	SPDSGPGQETQY
TRBV7-9	few	ASSSGTDGYT
TRBV7-9	.	ASRGPNTGELF
TRBV4-3	.	ASSQEWLSREKLF
TRBV12-3/TRBV12-4	.	ASSSPGTRNTGELF
TRBV4-3	many	ASSLRQGPYEQY
TRBV7-6	few	ASSLTGGSGNTIY